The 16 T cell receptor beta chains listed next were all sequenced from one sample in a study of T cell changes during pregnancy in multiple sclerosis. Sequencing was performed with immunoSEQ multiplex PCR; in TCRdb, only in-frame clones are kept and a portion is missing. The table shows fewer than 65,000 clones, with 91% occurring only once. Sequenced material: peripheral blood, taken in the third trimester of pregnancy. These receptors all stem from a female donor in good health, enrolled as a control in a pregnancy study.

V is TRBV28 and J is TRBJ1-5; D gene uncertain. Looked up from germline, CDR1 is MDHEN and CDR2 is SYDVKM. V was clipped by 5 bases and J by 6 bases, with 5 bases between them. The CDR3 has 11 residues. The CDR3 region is CASSNSQPQHF. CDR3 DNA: TGTGCCAGCAGTAATAGTCAGCCCCAGCATTTT.

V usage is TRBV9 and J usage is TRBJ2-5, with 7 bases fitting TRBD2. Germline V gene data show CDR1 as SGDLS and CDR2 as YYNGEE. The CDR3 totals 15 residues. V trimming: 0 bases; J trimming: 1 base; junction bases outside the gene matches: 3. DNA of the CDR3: TGTGCCAGCAGCGTAGCGTGGGGGGGCCAAGAGACCCAGTACTTC. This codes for CASSVAWGGQETQYF. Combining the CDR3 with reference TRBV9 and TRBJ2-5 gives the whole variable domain DSGVTQTPKHLITATGQRVTLRCSPRSGDLSVYWYQQSLDQGLQFLIQYYNGEERAKGNILERFSAQQFPDLHSELNLSSLELGDSALYFCASSVAWGGQETQYFGPGTRLLVL.

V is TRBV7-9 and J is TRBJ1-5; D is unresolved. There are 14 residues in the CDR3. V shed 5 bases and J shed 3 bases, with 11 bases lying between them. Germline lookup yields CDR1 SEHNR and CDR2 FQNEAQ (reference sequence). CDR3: CASSLTELNQPQHF. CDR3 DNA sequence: TGTGCCAGCAGCCTCACAGAGCTCAATCAGCCCCAGCATTTT.

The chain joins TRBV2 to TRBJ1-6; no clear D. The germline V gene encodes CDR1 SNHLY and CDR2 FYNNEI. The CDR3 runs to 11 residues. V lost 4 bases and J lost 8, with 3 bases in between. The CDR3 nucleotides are TGTGCCAGCAGTGCCTATTCACCCCTCCACTTT. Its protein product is CASSAYSPLHF.

CDR3 amino acids: CASSPQRAGVETQYF. The CDR3 DNA is TGTGCCAGCAGCCCACAGAGGGCCGGCGTAGAGACCCAGTACTTC. V and J are TRBV7-9 and TRBJ2-5; perhaps TRBD2 as D (5 bases). Germline-derived CDR1 and CDR2 are SEHNR and FQNEAQ (reference sequence). V was trimmed by 5 bases and J by 4 bases, leaving 17 bases between them. The CDR3 runs 15 residues.

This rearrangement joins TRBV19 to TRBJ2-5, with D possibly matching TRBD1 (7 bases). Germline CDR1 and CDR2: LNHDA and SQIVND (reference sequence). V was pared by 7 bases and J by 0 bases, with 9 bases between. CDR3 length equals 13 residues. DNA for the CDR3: TGTGCCAGTACAGGGGGGAACCAAGAGACCCAGTACTTC. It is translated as CASTGGNQETQYF.

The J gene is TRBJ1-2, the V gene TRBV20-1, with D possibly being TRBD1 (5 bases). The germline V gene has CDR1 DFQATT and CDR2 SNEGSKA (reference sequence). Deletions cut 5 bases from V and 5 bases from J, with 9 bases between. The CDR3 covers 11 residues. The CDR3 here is CSAGEGYGYTF. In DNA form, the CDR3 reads TGCAGTGCTGGGGAGGGGTATGGCTACACCTTC.

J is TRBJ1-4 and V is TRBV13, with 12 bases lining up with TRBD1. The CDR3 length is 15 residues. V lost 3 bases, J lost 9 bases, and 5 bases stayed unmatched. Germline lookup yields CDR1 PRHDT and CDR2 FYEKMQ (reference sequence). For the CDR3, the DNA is TGTGCCAGCAGCTTTTCCGGGACAGGGGGCCAAAAACTGTTTTTT. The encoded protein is CASSFSGTGGQKLFF.

CDR3 in DNA: TGTGCCAGCAGTCCCACGCGGGGTTTTGAAGCTTTCTTT. Translation: CASSPTRGFEAFF. The chain employs TRBV28 and TRBJ1-1; D not resolved. V lost 5 bases and J 7 bases, leaving 14 bases between the germline ends. Germline CDR1 is MDHEN and CDR2 is SYDVKM. The CDR3 contains 13 residues.

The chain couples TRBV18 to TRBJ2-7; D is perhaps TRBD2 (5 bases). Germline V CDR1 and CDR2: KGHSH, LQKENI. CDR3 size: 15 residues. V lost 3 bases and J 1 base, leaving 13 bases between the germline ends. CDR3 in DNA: TGTGCCAGCTCACCCCCTTCTAAGCGGTCCTACGAGCAGTACTTC. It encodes CASSPPSKRSYEQYF.

This CDR3 reads CASSELDRLQTQYF. CDR3 in DNA: TGTGCCAGCAGCGAATTGGACAGGCTCCAGACCCAGTACTTC. This sequence joins TRBV27 and TRBJ2-5, with 7 positions matching TRBD1. V gave up 6 bases and J gave up 6 bases; unmatched junction bases: 10. The CDR3 has 14 amino acids. Germline CDR1 MNHEY, CDR2 SMNVEV (reference sequence).

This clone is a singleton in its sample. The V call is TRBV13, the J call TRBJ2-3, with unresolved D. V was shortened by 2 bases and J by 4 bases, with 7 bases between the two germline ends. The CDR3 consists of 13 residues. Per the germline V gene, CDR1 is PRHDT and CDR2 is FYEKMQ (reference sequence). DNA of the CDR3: TGTGCCAGCAGCTTATATCCGTCAGATACGCAGTATTTT. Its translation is CASSLYPSDTQYF.

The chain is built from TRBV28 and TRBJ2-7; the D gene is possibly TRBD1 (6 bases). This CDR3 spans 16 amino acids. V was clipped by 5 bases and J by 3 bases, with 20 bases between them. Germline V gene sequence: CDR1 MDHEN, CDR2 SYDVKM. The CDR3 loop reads CASSPYRDLPLYEQYF. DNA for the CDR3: TGTGCCAGCAGTCCGTACAGGGATCTTCCCCTCTACGAGCAGTACTTC.

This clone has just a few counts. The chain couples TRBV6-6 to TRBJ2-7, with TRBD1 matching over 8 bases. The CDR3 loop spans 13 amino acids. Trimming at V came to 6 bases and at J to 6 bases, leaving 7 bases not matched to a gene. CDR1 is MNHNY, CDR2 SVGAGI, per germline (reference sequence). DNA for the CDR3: TGTGCCAGCAGGGGACAGGCATCGGGCGAGCAGTACTTC. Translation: CASRGQASGEQYF.

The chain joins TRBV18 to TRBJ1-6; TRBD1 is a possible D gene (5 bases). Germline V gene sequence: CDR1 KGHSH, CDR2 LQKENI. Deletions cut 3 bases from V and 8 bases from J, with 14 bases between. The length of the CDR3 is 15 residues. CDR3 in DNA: TGTGCCAGCTCACCCACCGGGACTTCTGATTCACCCCTCCACTTT. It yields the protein CASSPTGTSDSPLHF. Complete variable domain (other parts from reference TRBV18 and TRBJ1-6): NAGVMQNPRHLVRRRGQEARLRCSPMKGHSHVYWYRQLPEEGLKFMVYLQKENIIDESGMPKERFSAEFPKEGPSILRIQQVVRGDSAAYFCASSPTGTSDSPLHFGNGTRLTVT.

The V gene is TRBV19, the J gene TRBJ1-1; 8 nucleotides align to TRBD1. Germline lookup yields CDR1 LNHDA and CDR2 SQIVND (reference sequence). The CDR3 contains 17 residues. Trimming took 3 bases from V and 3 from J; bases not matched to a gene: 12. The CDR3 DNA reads TGTGCCAGTAGTATTGGAAGGACAGGGATGCGATACACTGAAGCTTTCTTT. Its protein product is CASSIGRTGMRYTEAFF.